This TCR beta chain originates from a study of cytomegalovirus exposure and HLA in healthy donors. Whole-study findings and limits: The authors enumerated around 150 TCR beta chains as linked to cytomegalovirus.

Concerning this clone: Its antigen is not identified.

The PCR ran on 60 Vbeta and 13 Jbeta primers. Sequenced by immunoSEQ multiplex PCR; TCRdb stores in-frame clones only, minus some. Of some 200,000 clones in the sample, approximately 80% were seen once. The V gene lost 0 bases and the J gene lost 10 bases, with 16 bases spanning the gap. Germline V gene sequence: CDR1 MGHRA, CDR2 YSYEKL. The CDR3 has 15 amino acids. Sequencing input: PBMCs. The chain combines TRBV4-1 with TRBJ1-5; D is possibly TRBD1 (5 bases). This sequence was found in a woman aged 45 to 65 in good health and CMV-seropositive. The CDR3 reads CASSQDQGTGRPQHF. The CDR3 bases are TGCGCCAGCAGCCAAGATCAGGGTACGGGTCGACCCCAGCATTTT.